The present TCR beta chain was sequenced within a study of blood T cell repertoires in COVID-19. In the study overall: Spain, Italy and the United States supplied samples that represented acute and convalescent COVID-19. The analysed material was cDNA or gDNA that came from T cells, B-cell-depleted T cells, or PBMCs.

CDR1 and CDR2 (germline): SGHRS, YFSETQ. J gave up 4 bases and V 0 bases, and 2 bases lay outside the gene matches. The CDR3 sequence is 14 residues long. Original methodology: Reference gene primers were amplified, and this amplification served to estimate nucleated cell counts. The data were produced by immunoSEQ multiplex PCR, yet TCRdb's version contains in-frame clones alone and is incomplete. V, J and clone size were drawn from that table, and D and trimming were deduced from the DNA. Among about 40,000 clones listed, over 70% were seen once. The genes are TRBV5-1 and TRBJ2-7; 9 bases map to TRBD2. This sequence was found in an older woman with acute or convalescent COVID-19. Sequenced sample: peripheral blood. Here the CDR3 reads CASSLGSGGYEQYV. The CDR3 DNA follows: TGCGCCAGCAGCTTGGGTAGCGGGGGATACGAGCAGTACGTC.